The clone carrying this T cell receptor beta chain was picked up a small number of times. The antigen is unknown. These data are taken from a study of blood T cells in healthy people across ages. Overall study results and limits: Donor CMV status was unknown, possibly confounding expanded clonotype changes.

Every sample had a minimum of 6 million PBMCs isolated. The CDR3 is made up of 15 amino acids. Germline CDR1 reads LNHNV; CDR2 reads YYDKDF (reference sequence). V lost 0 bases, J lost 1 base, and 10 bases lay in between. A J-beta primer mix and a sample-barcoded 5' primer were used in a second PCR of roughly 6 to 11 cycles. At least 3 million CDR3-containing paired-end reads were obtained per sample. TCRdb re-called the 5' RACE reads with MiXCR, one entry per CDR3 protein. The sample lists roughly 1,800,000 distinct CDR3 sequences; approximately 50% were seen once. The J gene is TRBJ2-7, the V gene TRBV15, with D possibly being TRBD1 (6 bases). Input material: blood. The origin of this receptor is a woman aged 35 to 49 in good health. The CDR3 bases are TGTGCCACCAGCAGAGATGTAGGGGGTTCCTACGAGCAGTACTTC. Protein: CATSRDVGGSYEQYF. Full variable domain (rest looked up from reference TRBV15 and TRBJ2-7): DAMVIQNPRYQVTQFGKPVTLSCSQTLNHNVMYWYQQKSSQAPKLLFHYYDKDFNNEADTPDNFQSRRPNTSFCFLDIRSPGLGDTAMYLCATSRDVGGSYEQYFGPGTRLTVT.